This T cell receptor beta chain was recovered during a study of sequential checkpoint blockade in melanoma. Noted treatment: randomized to nivolumab then ipilimumab (arm A) or the reverse (arm B). None of the patients previously received DNA-damaging chemotherapy. Clones were read by immunoSEQ multiplex PCR, and TCRdb kept only the in-frame ones, dropping some. Of roughly 23,000 clones detected, roughly 76% appear once; the ten largest clones hold 27%. The CDR3 sequence is 18 residues long. CDR1 is SGHDN, CDR2 FVKESK, per germline. V was pared by 4 bases and J by 5 bases, with 18 bases of the junction left unmatched.

The sample in question was CD8+ T cells sorted from blood (inferred from file names), obtained from a patient given nivolumab and ipilimumab in sequence. The chain couples TRBV14 to TRBJ1-2; 8 nucleotides match TRBD1. The sequence came from a human donor with melanoma. DNA for the CDR3: TGTGCCAGCAGCCTAGGACAGGGCCTAAGTAGCCTTACATATGGCTACACCTTC. This gives the protein CASSLGQGLSSLTYGYTF.